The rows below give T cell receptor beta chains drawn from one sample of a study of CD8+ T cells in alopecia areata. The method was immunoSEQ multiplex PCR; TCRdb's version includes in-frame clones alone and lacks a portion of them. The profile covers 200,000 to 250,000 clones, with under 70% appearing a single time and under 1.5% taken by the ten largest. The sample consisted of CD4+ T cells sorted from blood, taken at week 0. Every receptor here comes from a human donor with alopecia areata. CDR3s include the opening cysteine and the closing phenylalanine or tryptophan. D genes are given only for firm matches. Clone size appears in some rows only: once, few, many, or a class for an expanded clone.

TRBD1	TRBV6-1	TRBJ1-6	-	TGTGCCAGCAGTTATAGGGACAGTCTATCTCCCCTCCACTTT	CASSYRDSLSPLHF
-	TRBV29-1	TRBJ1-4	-	TGCAGCGTTGCAACGCCCGAAAAACTGTTTTTT	CSVATPEKLFF
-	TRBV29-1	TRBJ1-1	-	TGCAGCGTGAACAGGGCTGGGACTGAAGCTTTCTTT	CSVNRAGTEAFF
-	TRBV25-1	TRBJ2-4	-	TGTGCCACCTCACAGGGATGGAACATTCAGTACTTC	CATSQGWNIQYF
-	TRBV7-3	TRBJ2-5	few	TGTGCCAGCAGCCCTACAGGGCTACAAGAGACCCAGTACTTC	CASSPTGLQETQYF
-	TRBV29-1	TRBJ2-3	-	TGCAGCGTCCAATACACAGATACGCAGTATTTT	CSVQYTDTQYF
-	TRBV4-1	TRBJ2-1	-	TGCGCCAGCAGCCAAGGGACTAGCAGGGGGAATGAGCAGTTCTTC	CASSQGTSRGNEQFF
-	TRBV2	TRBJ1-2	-	TGTGCCAGCAGTGAGCGTGAAGGGGGTAACTATGGCTACACCTTC	CASSEREGGNYGYTF
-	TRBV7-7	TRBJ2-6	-	TGTGCTTCTGCAGGGTCTGGGGCCAACGTCCTGACTTTC	CASAGSGANVLTF
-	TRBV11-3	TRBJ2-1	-	TGTGCCAGCAGCGTCGGGAGCGGGGAGCAGTTCTTC	CASSVGSGEQFF
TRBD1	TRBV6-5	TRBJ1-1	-	TGTGCCAGCAGTTATGACAGGGGTGAAGCTTTCTTT	CASSYDRGEAFF
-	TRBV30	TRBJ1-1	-	TGTGCCTGGAGTGTACGGGGGGGTTCAGCTTTCTTT	CAWSVRGGSAFF
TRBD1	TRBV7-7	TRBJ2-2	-	TGTGCCAGCAGCACCCGGACAGGGGTAGCCGGGGAGCTGTTTTTT	CASSTRTGVAGELFF
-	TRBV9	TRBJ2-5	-	TGTGCCAGCAGTGCCGGGACCAATTTTGGGGGAGAGACCCAGTACTTC	CASSAGTNFGGETQYF
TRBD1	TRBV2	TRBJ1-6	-	TGTGCCAGAACGACAGGGAGCAATTCACCCCTCCACTTT	CARTTGSNSPLHF
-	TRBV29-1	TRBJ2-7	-	TGCAGCGTCGCCCAGAGCTCCTACGAGCAGTACTTC	CSVAQSSYEQYF
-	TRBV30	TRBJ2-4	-	TGTGCCTGGAGTAAGGGAGCCAAAAACATTCAGTACTTC	CAWSKGAKNIQYF
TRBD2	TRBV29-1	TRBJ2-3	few	TGCAGCGTTTCGACTAGCGGGGGGGCCGGAGATACGCAGTATTTT	CSVSTSGGAGDTQYF
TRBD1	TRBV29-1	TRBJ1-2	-	TGCAGCGTTGACCCAGGGGGCGCCTATGGCTACACCTTC	CSVDPGGAYGYTF
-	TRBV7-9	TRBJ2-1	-	TGTGCCAGCAGGTCAGGACAGAGACCAACCAATGAGCAGTTCTTC	CASRSGQRPTNEQFF
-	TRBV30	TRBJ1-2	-	TGTGCCTGGACTTCTTGGCGGCGGGGGATTTCGTATGGCTACACCTTC	CAWTSWRRGISYGYTF
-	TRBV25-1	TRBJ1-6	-	TGTGCCAGCAGTGACCCGGGAAAACTCTCACCCCTCCACTTT	CASSDPGKLSPLHF
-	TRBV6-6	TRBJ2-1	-	TGTGCCAGCAGTCCCCGTCAGGGGAAGAACATTGAGCAGTTCTTC	CASSPRQGKNIEQFF
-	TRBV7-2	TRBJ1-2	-	TGTGCCAGCAGCTTAGTAGCAGACAGGGGCTACACCTTC	CASSLVADRGYTF
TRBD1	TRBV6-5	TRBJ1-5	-	TGTGCCAGCAGCAAAGACAGGGATCAGCAGCCCCAGCATTTT	CASSKDRDQQPQHF
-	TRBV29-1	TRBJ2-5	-	TGCAGCGACCAACTAGTGGCGGGGGAGACCCAGTACTTC	CSDQLVAGETQYF
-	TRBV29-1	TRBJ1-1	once	TGCAGCGTTTGCTCAGGAAGGAACACTGAAGCTTTCTTT	CSVCSGRNTEAFF
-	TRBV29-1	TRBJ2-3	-	TGCAGCGTTGGGAAAGGGGCGAAGAGCCCAGATACGCAGTATTTT	CSVGKGAKSPDTQYF
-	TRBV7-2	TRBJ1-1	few	TGTGCCAGCAGCTTAGGGCAACCACCGATCACTGAAGCTTTCTTT	CASSLGQPPITEAFF
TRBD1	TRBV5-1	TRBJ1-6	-	TGCGCCAGCAGCCCCCGACAGGGTCAGGATTCACCCCTCCACTTT	CASSPRQGQDSPLHF
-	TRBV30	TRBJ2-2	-	TGTGCCTGGAGTGTAACGGGGCGAAACACCGGGGAGCTGTTTTTT	CAWSVTGRNTGELFF
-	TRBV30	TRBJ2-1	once	TGTGCCTGGGGCCGAGCCAATGAGCAGTTCTTC	CAWGRANEQFF
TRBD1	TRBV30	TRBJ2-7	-	TGTGCCTGGAGCCTGACAGGGGGCGGCGAGCAGTACTTC	CAWSLTGGGEQYF
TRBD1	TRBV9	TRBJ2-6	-	TGTGCCAGCAGCGTCGGACAGGGGGCATCTGGGGCCAACGTCCTGACTTTC	CASSVGQGASGANVLTF
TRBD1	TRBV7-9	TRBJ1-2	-	TGTGCCAGCAGCCAACAGGGGCGGAATGGCTACACCTTC	CASSQQGRNGYTF
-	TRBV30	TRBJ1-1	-	TGTGCCGGAAAATCGAGAGGACTGAACACTGAAGCTTTCTTT	CAGKSRGLNTEAFF
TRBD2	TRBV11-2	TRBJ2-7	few	TGTGCCAGCAGCTTACTAGCGGGGGGCTCCTACGAGCAGTACTTC	CASSLLAGGSYEQYF
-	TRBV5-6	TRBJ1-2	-	TGTGCCAGCAGACGAGGTTTGTCCTATGGCTACACCTTC	CASRRGLSYGYTF
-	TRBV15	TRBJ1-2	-	TGTGCCACCAGCAGGTCTGTAGGCATAACAGGATTCGGCTACACCTTC	CATSRSVGITGFGYTF
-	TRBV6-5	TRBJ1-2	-	TGTGCCAGCAGTTACTCTCCGGGTTTTGTTGGCTACACCTTC	CASSYSPGFVGYTF
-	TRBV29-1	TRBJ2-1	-	TGCAGCACCGTGTCCCCTTACAATGAGCAGTTCTTC	CSTVSPYNEQFF
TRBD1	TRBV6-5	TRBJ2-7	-	TGTGCCAGCAGAATAACCGGGACAGGAGTCCACGAGCAGTACTTC	CASRITGTGVHEQYF
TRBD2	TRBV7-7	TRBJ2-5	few	TGTGCTAGCAGCAGCGGGGGGCCGGGAGAGACCCAGTACTTC	CASSSGGPGETQYF
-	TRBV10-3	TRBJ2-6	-	TGTGCCATCAGCGACCCGGGCAGGGCCCCTAACGGGGCCAACGTCCTGACTTTC	CAISDPGRAPNGANVLTF
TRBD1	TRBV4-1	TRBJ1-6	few	TGCGCCACCCGCAGGGACAGGGGAAATTCACCCCTCCACTTT	CATRRDRGNSPLHF
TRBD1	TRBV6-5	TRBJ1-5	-	TGTGCCAGCAGTCGGACAGGGGCCGATCAGCCCCAGCATTTT	CASSRTGADQPQHF
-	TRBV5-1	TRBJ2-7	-	TGCGCCAGCAACCCAGGACAGAGAACCTACGAGCAGTACTTC	CASNPGQRTYEQYF
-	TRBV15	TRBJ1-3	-	TGTGCCACCAGCAGAGATAGAAACACCATATATTTT	CATSRDRNTIYF
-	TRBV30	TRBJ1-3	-	TGTGCCTGGGGACACGGAAACACCATATATTTT	CAWGHGNTIYF